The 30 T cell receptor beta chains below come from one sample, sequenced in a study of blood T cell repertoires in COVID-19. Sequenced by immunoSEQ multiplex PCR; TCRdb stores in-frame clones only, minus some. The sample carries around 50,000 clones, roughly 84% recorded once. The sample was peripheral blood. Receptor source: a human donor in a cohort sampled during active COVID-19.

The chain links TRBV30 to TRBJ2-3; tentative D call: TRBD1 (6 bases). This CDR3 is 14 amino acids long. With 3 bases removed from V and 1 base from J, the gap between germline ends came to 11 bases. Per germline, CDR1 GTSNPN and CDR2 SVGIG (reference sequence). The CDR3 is CAWSHPGGTDTQYF. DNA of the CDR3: TGTGCCTGGAGCCACCCAGGGGGCACAGATACGCAGTATTTT.

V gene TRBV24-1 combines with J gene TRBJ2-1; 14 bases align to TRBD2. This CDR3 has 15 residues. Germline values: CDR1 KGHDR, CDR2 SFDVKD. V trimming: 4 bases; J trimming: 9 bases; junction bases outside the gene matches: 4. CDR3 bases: TGTGCCACCAGTGAACCGGGACTAGCGGGAGTTGAGCAGTTCTTC. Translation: CATSEPGLAGVEQFF.

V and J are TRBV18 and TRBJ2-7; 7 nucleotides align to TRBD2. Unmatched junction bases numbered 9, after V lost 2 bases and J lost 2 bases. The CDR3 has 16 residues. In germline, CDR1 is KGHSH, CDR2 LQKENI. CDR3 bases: TGTGCCAGCTCACCAGGGTCAGCTAGCGGCGCCTACGAGCAGTACTTC. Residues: CASSPGSASGAYEQYF.

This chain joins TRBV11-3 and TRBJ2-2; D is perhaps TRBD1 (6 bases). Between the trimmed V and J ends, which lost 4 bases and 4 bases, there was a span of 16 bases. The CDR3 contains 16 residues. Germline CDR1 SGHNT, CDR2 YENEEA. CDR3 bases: TGTGCCAGCAGCTCCGAGGGACAACAGCCCACCGGGGAGCTGTTTTTT. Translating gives CASSSEGQQPTGELFF.

The CDR3 coding sequence is TGTGCCAGCAGCGTATATTTAGATCCAGGGCGAGCTTTCTTT. This codes for CASSVYLDPGRAFF. V usage is TRBV9 and J usage is TRBJ1-1, with a tentative D call TRBD1 (5 bases). Germline V gives CDR1 SGDLS, CDR2 YYNGEE. Trimming removed 1 base from V and 10 bases from J, with 17 bases in between. The CDR3 contains 14 residues.

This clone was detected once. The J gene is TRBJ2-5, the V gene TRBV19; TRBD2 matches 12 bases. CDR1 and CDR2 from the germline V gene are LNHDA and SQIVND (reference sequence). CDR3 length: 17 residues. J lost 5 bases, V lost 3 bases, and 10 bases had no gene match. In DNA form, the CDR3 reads TGTGCCAGTAGTATTTTGGCTAGCGGGAGGGCCGGGGAGACCCAGTACTTC. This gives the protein CASSILASGRAGETQYF.

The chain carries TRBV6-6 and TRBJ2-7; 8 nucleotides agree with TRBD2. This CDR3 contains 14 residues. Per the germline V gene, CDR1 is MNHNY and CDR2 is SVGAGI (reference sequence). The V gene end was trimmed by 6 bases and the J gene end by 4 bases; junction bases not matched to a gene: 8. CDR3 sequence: CASSSSGYVYEQYF. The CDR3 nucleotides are TGTGCCAGCAGCTCTAGCGGGTACGTTTACGAGCAGTACTTC.

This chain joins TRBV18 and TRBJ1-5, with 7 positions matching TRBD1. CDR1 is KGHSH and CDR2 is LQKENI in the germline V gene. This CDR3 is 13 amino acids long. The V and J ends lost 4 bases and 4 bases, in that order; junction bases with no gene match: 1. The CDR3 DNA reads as TGTGCCAGCTCACAGGACAGGAATCAGCCCCAGCATTTT. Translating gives CASSQDRNQPQHF. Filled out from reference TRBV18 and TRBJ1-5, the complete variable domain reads NAGVMQNPRHLVRRRGQEARLRCSPMKGHSHVYWYRQLPEEGLKFMVYLQKENIIDESGMPKERFSAEFPKEGPSILRIQQVVRGDSAAYFCASSQDRNQPQHFGDGTRLSIL.

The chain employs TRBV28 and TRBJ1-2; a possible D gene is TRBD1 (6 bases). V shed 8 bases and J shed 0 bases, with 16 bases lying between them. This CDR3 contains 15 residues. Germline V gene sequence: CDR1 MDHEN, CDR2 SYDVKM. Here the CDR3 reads CASLPSGTTNYGYTF. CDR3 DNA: TGTGCCAGCCTTCCTTCTGGGACAACTAACTATGGCTACACCTTC.

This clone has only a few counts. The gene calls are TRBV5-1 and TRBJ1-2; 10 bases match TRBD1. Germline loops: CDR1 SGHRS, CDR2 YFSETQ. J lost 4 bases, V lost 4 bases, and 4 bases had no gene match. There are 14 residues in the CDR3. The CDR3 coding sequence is TGCGCCAGCAGCCGGGACAGGGGAGGCTATGGCTACACCTTC. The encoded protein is CASSRDRGGYGYTF.

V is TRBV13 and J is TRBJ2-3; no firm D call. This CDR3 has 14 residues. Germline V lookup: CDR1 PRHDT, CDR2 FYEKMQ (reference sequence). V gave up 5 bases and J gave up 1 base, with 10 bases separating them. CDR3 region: CASSPPTRTDTQYF. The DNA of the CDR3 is TGTGCCAGCAGCCCCCCTACTCGCACAGATACGCAGTATTTT.

The CDR3 is CASSPGQTLAKNIQYF. In DNA form, the CDR3 reads TGTGCCAGTAGTCCTGGACAGACTCTAGCCAAAAACATTCAGTACTTC. The chain combines TRBV19 with TRBJ2-4; D perhaps matches TRBD1 (6 bases). Germline V gene sequence: CDR1 LNHDA, CDR2 SQIVND (reference sequence). V was trimmed by 5 bases and J by 0 bases, leaving 14 bases between them. The CDR3 length is 16 residues.

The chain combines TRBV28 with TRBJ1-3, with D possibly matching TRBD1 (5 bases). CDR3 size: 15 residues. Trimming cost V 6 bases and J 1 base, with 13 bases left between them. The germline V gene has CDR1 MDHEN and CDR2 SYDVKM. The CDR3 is CASRWGYLSGNTIYF. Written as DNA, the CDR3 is TGTGCCAGCAGATGGGGCTATCTGTCTGGAAACACCATATATTTT.

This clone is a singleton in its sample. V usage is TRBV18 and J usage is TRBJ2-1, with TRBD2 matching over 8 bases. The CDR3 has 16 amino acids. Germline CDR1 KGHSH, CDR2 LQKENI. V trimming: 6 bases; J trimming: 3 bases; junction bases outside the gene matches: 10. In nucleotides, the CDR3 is TGTGCCAGCTCGGAGGACACTAGCGGAGGCTACAATGAGCAGTTCTTC. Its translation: CASSEDTSGGYNEQFF. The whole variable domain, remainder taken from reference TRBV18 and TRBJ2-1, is NAGVMQNPRHLVRRRGQEARLRCSPMKGHSHVYWYRQLPEEGLKFMVYLQKENIIDESGMPKERFSAEFPKEGPSILRIQQVVRGDSAAYFCASSEDTSGGYNEQFFGPGTRLTVL.

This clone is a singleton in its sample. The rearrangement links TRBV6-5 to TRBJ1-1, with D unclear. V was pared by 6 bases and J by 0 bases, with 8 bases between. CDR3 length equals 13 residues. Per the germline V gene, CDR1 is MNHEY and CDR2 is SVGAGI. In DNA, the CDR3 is TGTGCCAGCAGATCGGACTTGAACACTGAAGCTTTCTTT. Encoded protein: CASRSDLNTEAFF.

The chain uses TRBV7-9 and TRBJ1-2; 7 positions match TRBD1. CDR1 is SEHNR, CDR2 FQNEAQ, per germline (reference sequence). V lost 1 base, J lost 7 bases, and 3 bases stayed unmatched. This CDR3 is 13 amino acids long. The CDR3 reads CASSLDRGSGYTF. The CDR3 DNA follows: TGTGCCAGCAGCTTAGACAGGGGTAGTGGCTACACCTTC. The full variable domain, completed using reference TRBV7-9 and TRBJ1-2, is DTGVSQNPRHKITKRGQNVTFRCDPISEHNRLYWYRQTLGQGPEFLTYFQNEAQLEKSRLLSDRFSAERPKGSFSTLEIQRTEQGDSAMYLCASSLDRGSGYTFGSGTRLTVV.

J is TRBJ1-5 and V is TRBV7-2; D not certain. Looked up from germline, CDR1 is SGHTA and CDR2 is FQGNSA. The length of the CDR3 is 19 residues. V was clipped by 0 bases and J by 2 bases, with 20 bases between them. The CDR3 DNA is TGTGCCAGCAGCTTAGCCGCCGACATTTATCTCCAAGGCAATCAGCCCCAGCATTTT. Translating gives CASSLAADIYLQGNQPQHF.

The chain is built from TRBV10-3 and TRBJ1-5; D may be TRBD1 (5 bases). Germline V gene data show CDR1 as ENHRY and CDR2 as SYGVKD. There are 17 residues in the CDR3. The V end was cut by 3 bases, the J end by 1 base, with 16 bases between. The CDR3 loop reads CAISEWGREASNQPQHF. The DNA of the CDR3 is TGTGCCATCAGTGAATGGGGCAGGGAGGCCAGCAATCAGCCCCAGCATTTT.

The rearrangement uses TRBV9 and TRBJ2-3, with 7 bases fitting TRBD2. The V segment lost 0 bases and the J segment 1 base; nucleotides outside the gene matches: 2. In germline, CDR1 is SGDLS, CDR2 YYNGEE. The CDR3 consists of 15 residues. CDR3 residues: CASSVVGGGTDTQYF. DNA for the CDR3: TGTGCCAGCAGCGTAGTGGGGGGGGGCACAGATACGCAGTATTTT.

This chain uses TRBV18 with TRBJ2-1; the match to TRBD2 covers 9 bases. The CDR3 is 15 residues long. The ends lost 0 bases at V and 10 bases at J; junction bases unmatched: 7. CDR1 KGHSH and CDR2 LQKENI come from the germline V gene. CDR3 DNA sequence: TGTGCCAGCTCACCACCGGCTAGCGGGGTTTTAGAGCAGTTCTTC. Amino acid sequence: CASSPPASGVLEQFF.

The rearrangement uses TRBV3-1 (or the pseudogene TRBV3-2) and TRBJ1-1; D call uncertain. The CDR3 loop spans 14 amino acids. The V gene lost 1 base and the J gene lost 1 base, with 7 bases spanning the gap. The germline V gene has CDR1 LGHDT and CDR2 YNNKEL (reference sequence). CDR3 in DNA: TGTGCCAGCAGCCAAGTCCGGGGGAACACTGAAGCTTTCTTT. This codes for CASSQVRGNTEAFF.

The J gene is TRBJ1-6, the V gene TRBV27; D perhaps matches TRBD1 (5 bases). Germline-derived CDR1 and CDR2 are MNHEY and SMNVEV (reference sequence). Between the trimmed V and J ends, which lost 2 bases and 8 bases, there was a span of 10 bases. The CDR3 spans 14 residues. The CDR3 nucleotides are TGTGCCAGCAGTTTAGGGGCAGTTTATTCACCCCTCCACTTT. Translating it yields CASSLGAVYSPLHF.

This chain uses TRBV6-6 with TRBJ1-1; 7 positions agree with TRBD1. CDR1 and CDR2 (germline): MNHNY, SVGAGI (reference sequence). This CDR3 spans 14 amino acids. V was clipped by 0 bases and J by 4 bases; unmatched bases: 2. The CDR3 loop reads CASSYSDRSTEAFF. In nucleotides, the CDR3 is TGTGCCAGCAGTTACTCGGACAGGAGCACTGAAGCTTTCTTT.

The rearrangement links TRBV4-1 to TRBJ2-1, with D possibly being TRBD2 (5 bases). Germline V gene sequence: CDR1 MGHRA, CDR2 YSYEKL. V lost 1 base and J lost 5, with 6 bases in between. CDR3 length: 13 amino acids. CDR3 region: CASSQGGDNEQFF. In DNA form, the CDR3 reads TGCGCCAGCAGCCAAGGGGGAGACAATGAGCAGTTCTTC.

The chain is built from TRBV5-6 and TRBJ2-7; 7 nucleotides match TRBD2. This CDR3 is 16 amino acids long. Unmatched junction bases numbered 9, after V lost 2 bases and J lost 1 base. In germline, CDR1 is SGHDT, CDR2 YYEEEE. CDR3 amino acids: CASSFSARETSYEQYF. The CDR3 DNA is TGTGCCAGCAGCTTTTCGGCGCGGGAGACATCCTACGAGCAGTACTTC.

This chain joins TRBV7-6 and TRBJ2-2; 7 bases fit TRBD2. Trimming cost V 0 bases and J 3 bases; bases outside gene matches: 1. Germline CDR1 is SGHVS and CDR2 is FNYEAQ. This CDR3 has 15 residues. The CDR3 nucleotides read TGTGCCAGCAGCTTAGCGGGAGGGGACACCGGGGAGCTGTTTTTT. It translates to CASSLAGGDTGELFF.

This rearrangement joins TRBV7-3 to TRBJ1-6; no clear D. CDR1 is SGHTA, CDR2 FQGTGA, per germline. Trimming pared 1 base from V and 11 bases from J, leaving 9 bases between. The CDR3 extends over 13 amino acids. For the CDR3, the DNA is TGTGCCAGCAGCTTAAATGTAGCGACACCCCTCCACTTT. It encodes CASSLNVATPLHF.

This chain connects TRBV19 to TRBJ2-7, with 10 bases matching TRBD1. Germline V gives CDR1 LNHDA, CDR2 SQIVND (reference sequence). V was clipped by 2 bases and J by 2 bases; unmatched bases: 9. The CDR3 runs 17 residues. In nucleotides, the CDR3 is TGTGCCAGTAGTATATCGTTCGACGGGACAGGGGCCTACGAGCAGTACTTC. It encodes CASSISFDGTGAYEQYF.

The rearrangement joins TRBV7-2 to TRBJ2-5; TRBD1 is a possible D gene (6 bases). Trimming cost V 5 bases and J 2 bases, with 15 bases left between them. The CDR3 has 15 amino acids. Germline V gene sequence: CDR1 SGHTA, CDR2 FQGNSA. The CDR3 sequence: CASSLPRQGQETQYF. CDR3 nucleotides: TGTGCCAGCAGCCTCCCCAGGCAGGGGCAAGAGACCCAGTACTTC.

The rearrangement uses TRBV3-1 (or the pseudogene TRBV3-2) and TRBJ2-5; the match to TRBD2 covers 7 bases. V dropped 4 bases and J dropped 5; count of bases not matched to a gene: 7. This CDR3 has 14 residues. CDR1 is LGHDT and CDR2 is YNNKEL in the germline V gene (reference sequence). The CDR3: CASSPTSSGETQYF. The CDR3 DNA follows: TGTGCCAGCAGCCCGACTAGCTCCGGGGAGACCCAGTACTTC.